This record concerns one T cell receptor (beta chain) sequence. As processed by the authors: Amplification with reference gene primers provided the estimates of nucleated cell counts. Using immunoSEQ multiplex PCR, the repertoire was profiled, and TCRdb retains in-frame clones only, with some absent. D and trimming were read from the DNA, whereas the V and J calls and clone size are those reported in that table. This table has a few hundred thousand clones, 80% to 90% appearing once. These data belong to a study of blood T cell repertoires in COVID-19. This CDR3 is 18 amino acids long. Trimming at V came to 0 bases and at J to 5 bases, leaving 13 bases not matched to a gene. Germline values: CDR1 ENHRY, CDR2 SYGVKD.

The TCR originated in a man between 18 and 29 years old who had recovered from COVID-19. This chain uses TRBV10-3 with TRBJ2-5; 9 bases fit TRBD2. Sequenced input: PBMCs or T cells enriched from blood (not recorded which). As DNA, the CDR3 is TGTGCCATCAGTGAGTCTTCCAGCGGGGGGTTTTCGAAGGAGACCCAGTACTTC. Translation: CAISESSSGGFSKETQYF.